This T cell receptor beta chain was sequenced for a study of blood T cell repertoires in COVID-19. Overall study context: Material from acute and convalescent COVID-19 was sourced from the United States, Italy and Spain. The cDNA or gDNA used as material had been derived from T cells, B-cell-depleted T cells, or PBMCs.

The CDR3 is made up of 19 amino acids. Study processing details: Estimated nucleated cell counts came from reference gene primer amplification. Profiled with immunoSEQ multiplex PCR; TCRdb holds only in-frame clones, not every one. V, J and clone size derive from that table, while D and trimming were established from the DNA sequence. The table records 110,000 to 150,000 clones, more than 75% of them present only once. The sample comprised peripheral blood. The receptor was derived from a middle-aged woman with acute or convalescent COVID-19. The V and J genes are TRBV21-1 and TRBJ1-3; the table assigns TRBD1, which was not confirmed against the DNA. TRBV21-1 is shown as a pseudogene. Here the CDR3 reads CASSAKLPGQSSSGNTIYF. The CDR3, as DNA: TGTGCCAGCAGCGCTAAACTCCCGGGACAGTCTTCCTCTGGAAACACCATATATTTT.